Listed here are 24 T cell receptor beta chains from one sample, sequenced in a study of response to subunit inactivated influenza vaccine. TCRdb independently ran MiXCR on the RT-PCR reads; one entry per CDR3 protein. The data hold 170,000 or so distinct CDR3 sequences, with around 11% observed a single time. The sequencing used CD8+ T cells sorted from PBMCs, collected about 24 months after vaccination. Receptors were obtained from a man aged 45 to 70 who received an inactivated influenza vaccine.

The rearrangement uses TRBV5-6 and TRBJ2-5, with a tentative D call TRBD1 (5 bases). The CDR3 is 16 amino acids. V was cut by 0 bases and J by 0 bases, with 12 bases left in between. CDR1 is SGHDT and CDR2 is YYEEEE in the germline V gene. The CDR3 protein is CASSLAFTGNQETQYF. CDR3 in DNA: TGTGCCAGCAGCTTGGCCTTTACAGGCAACCAAGAGACCCAGTACTTC.

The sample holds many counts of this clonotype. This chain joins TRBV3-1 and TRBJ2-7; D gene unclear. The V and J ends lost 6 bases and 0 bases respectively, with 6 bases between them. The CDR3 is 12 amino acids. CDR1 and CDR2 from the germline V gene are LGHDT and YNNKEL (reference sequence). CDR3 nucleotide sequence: TGTGCCAGCAGTCCGAGCTCCTACGAGCAGTACTTC. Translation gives CASSPSSYEQYF.

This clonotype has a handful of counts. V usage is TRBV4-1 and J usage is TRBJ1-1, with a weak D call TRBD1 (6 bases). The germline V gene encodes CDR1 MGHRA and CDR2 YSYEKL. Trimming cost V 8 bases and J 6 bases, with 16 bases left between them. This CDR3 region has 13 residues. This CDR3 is CASGSDRWPEAFF. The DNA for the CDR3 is TGCGCCAGCGGCTCCGACAGGTGGCCTGAAGCTTTCTTT.

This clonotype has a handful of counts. CDR3 residues: CSARSLGSTYNEQFF. CDR3 bases: TGCAGTGCCAGAAGTTTAGGGAGTACCTACAATGAGCAGTTCTTC. The J gene is TRBJ2-1, the V gene TRBV20-1; TRBD2 is a possible D gene (5 bases). V lost 6 bases and J 2 bases, leaving 17 bases between the germline ends. There are 15 residues in the CDR3. Germline values: CDR1 DFQATT, CDR2 SNEGSKA (reference sequence).

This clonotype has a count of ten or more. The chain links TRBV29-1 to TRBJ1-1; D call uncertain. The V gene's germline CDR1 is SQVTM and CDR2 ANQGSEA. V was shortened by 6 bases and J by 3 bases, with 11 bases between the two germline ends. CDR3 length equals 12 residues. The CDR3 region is CSVKVLHTEAFF. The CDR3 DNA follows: TGCAGCGTAAAGGTCTTACACACTGAAGCTTTCTTT.

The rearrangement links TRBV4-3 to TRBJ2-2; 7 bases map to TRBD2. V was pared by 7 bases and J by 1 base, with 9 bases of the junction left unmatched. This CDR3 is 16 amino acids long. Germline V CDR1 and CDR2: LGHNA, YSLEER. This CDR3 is CASNDWASGNTGELFF. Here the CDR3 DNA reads TGCGCCAGCAACGACTGGGCTAGCGGGAACACCGGGGAGCTGTTTTTT.

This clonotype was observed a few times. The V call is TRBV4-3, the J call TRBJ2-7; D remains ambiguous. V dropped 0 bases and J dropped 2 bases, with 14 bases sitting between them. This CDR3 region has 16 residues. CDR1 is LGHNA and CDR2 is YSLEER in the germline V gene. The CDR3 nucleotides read TGCGCCAGCAGCCAAGATTACCCAGGTATAACCTACGAGCAGTACTTC. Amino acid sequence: CASSQDYPGITYEQYF.

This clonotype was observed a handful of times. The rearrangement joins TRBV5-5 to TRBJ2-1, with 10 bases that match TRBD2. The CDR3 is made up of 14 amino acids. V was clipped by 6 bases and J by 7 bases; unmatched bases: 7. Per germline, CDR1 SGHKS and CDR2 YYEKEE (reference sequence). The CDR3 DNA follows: TGTGCCAGCACCCCTAGCGGGAGAAAAAATGAGCAGTTCTTC. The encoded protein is CASTPSGRKNEQFF.

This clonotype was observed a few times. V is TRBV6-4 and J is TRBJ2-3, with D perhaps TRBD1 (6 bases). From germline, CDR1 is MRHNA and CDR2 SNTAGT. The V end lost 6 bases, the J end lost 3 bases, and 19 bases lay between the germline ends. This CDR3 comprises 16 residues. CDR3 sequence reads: CASSLRGQTVTDTQYF. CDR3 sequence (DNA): TGTGCCAGCAGCCTTCGAGGACAGACTGTTACAGATACGCAGTATTTT.

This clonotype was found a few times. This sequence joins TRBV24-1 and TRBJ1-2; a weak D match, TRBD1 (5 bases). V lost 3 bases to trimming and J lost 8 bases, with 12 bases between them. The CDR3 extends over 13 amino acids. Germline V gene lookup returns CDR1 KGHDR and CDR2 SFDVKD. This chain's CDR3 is CATSDPRGTGYTF. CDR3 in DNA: TGTGCCACCAGTGATCCCCGGGGGACCGGCTACACCTTC.

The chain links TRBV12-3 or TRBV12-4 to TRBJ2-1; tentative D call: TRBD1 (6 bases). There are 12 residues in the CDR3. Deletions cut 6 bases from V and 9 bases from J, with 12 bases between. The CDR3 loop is CASRDYRVEQFF. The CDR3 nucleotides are TGTGCCAGCAGAGATTACAGGGTTGAGCAGTTCTTC.

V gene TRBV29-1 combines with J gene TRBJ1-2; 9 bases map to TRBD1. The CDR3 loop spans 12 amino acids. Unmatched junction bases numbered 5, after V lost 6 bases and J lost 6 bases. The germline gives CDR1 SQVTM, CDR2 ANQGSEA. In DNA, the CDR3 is TGCAGCGTAGCCGGGACAGGGAATGGCTACACCTTC. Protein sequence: CSVAGTGNGYTF.

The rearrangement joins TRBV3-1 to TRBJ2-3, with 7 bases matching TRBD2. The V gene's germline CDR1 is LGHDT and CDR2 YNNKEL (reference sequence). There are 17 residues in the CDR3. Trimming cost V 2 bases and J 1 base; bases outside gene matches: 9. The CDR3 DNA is TGTGCCAGCAGCCAATTCAGGCGGGAGTTTGGCACAGATACGCAGTATTTT. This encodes CASSQFRREFGTDTQYF.

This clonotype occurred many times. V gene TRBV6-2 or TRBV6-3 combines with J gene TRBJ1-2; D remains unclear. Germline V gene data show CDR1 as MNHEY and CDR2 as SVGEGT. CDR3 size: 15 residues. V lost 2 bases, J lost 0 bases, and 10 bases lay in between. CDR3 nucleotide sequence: TGTGCCAGCAGTTACGTGGACGTAGCTAACTATGGCTACACCTTC. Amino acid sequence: CASSYVDVANYGYTF.

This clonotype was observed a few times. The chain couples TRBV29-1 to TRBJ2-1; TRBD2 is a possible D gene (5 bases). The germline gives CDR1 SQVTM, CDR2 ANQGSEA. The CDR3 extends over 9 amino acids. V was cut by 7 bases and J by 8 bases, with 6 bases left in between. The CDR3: CSAGYEQFF. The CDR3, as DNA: TGCAGCGCGGGGTATGAGCAGTTCTTC.

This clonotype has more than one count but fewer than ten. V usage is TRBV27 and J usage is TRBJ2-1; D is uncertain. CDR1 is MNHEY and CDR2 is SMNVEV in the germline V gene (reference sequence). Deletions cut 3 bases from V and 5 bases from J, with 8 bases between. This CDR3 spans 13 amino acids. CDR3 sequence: CASSFTLNNEQFF. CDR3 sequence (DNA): TGTGCCAGCAGTTTCACACTCAACAATGAGCAGTTCTTC.

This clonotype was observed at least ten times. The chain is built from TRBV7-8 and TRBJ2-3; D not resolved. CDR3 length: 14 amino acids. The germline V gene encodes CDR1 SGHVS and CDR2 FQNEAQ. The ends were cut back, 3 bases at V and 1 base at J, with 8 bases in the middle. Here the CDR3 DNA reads TGTGCCAGCAGCTTGCTTGGCCGCACAGATACGCAGTATTTT. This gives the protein CASSLLGRTDTQYF. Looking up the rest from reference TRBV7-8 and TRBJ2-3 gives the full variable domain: GAGVSQSPRYKVAKRGQDVALRCDPISGHVSLFWYQQALGQGPEFLTYFQNEAQLDKSGLPSDRFFAERPEGSVSTLKIQRTQQEDSAVYLCASSLLGRTDTQYFGPGTRLTVL.

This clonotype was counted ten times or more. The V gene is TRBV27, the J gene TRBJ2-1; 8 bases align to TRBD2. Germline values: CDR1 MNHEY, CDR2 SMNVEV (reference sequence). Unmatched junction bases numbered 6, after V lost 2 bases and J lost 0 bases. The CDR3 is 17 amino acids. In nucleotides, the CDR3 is TGTGCCAGCAGTTTACTCCCAGCGGGGGACTCCTACAATGAGCAGTTCTTC. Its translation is CASSLLPAGDSYNEQFF.

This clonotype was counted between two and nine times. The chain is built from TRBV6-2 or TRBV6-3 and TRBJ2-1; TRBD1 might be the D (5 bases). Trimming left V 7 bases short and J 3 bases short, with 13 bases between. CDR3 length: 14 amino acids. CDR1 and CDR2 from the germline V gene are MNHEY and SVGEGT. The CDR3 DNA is TGTGCCAGCAAATTGAGACAGAACTACAATGAGCAGTTCTTC. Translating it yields CASKLRQNYNEQFF.

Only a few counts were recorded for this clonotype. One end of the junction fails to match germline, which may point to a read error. CDR3 loop: CVSRLVQGSVSEQYF. The CDR3 DNA sequence: TGTGTCAGCAGACTAGTACAGGGGTCGGTGTCCGAGCAGTACTTC. This chain links TRBV28 with TRBJ2-7, with D tentatively TRBD1 (7 bases). Germline V gene data show CDR1 as MDHEN and CDR2 as SYDVKM. The CDR3 spans 15 residues.

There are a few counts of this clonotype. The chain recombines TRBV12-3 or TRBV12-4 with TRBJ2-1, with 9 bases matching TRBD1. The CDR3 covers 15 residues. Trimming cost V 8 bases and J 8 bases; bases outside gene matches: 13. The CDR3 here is CASAPGDRARDEQFF. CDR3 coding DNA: TGTGCCAGCGCCCCGGGGGACAGGGCACGAGATGAGCAGTTCTTC.

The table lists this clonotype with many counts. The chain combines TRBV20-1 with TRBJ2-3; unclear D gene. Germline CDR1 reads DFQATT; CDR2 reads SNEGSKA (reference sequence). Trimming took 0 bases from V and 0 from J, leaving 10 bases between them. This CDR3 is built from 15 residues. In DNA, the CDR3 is TGCAGTGCTAGAGAGGGCGGATCTAGCACAGATACGCAGTATTTT. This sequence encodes CSAREGGSSTDTQYF.

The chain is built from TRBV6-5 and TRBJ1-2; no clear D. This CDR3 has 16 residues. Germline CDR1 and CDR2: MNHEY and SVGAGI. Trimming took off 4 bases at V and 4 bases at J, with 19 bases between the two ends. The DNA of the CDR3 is TGTGCCAGCAGTTCTAAACTTCATCCCCCTTCCTATGGCTACACCTTC. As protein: CASSSKLHPPSYGYTF.

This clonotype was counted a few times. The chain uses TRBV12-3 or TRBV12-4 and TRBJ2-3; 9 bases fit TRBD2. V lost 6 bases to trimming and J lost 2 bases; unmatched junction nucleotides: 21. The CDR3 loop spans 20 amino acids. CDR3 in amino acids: CASSPAILAGGPPYTDTQYF. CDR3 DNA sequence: TGTGCCAGCAGCCCCGCCATTCTGGCGGGAGGGCCCCCCTACACAGATACGCAGTATTTT.